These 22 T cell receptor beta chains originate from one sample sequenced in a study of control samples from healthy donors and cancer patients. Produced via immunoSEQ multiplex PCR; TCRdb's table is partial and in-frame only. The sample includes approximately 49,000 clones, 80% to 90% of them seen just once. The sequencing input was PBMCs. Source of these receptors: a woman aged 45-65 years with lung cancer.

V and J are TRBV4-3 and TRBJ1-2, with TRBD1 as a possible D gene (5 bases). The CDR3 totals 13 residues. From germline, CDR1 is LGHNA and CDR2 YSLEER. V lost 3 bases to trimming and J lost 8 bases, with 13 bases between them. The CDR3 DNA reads TGCGCCAGCAGCCAGACAGTCTCTATGGGCTACACCTTC. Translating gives CASSQTVSMGYTF.

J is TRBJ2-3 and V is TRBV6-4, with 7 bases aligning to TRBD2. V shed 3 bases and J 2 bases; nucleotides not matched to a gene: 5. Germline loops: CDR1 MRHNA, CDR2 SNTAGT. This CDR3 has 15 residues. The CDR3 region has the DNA TGTGCCAGCAGTGAGTCAGCGGGATCCACAGATACGCAGTATTTT. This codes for CASSESAGSTDTQYF.

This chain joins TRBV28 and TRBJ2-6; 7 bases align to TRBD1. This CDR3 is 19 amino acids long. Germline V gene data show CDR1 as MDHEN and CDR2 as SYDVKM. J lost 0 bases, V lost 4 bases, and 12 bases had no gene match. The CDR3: CASSSGRLDRRSGANVLTF. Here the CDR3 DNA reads TGTGCCAGCAGTTCCGGCCGTTTGGACAGGCGCTCTGGGGCCAACGTCCTGACTTTC. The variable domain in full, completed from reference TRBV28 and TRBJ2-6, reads DVKVTQSSRYLVKRTGEKVFLECVQDMDHENMFWYRQDPGLGLRLIYFSYDVKMKEKGDIPEGYSVSREKKERFSLILESASTNQTSMYLCASSSGRLDRRSGANVLTFGAGSRLTVL.

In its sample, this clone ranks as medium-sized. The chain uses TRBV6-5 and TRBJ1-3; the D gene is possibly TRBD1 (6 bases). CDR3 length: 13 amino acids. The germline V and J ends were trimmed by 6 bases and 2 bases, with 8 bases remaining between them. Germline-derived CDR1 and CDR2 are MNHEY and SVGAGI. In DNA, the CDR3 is TGTGCCAGCAGAGCAGGGGCTGGAAACACCATATATTTT. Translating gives CASRAGAGNTIYF.

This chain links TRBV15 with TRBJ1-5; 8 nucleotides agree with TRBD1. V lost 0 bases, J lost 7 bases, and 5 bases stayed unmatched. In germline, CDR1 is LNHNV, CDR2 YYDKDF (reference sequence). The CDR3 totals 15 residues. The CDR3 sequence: CATSRDKHRGQPQHF. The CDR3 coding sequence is TGTGCCACCAGCAGAGATAAGCACAGGGGGCAGCCCCAGCATTTT.

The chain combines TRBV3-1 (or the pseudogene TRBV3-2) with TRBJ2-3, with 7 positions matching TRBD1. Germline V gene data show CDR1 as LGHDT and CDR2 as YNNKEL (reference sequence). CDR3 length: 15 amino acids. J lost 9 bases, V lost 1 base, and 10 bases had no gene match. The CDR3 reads CASSQGQGIKGTQYF. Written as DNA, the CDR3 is TGTGCCAGCAGCCAAGGACAGGGTATTAAGGGGACGCAGTATTTT.

CDR3 residues: CASTGSYEQYF. As DNA, the CDR3 is TGTGCCAGCACAGGGTCCTACGAGCAGTACTTC. This chain uses TRBV7-9 with TRBJ2-7, with D possibly being TRBD1 (5 bases). Germline CDR1 SEHNR, CDR2 FQNEAQ (reference sequence). The CDR3 runs to 11 residues. V lost 7 bases to trimming and J lost 1 base, with 5 bases between them.

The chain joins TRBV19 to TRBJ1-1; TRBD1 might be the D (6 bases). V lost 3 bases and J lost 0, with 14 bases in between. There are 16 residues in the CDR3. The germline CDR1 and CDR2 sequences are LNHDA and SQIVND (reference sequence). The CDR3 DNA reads TGTGCCAGTAGTATTAGGGACACCCTCATGAACACTGAAGCTTTCTTT. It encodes CASSIRDTLMNTEAFF.

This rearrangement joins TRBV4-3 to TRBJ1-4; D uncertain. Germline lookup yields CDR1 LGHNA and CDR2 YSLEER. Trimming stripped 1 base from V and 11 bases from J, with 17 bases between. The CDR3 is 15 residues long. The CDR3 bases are TGCGCCAGCAGCCAAGGGTTGCGGGATAATGGGAAACTGTTTTTT. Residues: CASSQGLRDNGKLFF.

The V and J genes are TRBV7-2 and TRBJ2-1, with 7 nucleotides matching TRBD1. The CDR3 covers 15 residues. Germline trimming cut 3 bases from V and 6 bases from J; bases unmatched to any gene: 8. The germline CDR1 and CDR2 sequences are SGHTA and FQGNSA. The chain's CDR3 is CASSLRQGNTNEQFF. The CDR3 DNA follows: TGTGCCAGCAGCTTGCGACAGGGTAATACCAATGAGCAGTTCTTC.

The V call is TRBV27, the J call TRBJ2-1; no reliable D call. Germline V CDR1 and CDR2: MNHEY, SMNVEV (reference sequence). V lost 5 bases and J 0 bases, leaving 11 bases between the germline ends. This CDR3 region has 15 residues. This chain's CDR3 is CASSPGSGSYNEQFF. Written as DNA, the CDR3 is TGTGCCAGCAGTCCCGGATCAGGCTCCTACAATGAGCAGTTCTTC.

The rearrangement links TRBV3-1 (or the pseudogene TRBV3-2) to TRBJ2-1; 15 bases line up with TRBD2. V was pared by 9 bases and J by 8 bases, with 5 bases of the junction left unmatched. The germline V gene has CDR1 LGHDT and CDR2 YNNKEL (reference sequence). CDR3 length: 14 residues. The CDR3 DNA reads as TGTGCCAGTCGCGGGACTAGCGGGGGGTATGAGCAGTTCTTC. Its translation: CASRGTSGGYEQFF.

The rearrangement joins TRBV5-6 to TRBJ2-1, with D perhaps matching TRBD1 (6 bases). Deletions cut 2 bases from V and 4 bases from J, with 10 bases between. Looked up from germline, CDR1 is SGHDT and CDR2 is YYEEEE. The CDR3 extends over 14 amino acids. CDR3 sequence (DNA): TGTGCCAGCAGCTTAAGAACAGGGTACAATGAGCAGTTCTTC. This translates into CASSLRTGYNEQFF.

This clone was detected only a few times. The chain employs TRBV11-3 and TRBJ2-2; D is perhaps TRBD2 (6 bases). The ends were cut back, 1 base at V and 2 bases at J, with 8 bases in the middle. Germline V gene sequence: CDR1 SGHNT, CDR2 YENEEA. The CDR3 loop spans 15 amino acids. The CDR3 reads CASSLGGVNTGELFF. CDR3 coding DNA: TGTGCCAGCAGCTTAGGCGGGGTCAACACCGGGGAGCTGTTTTTT.

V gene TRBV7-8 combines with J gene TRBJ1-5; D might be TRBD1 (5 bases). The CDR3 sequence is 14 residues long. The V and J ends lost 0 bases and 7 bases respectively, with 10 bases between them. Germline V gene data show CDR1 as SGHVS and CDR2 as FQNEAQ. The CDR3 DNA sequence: TGTGCCAGCAGCTTAGCCAGGGAGGGACAGCCCCAGCATTTT. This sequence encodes CASSLAREGQPQHF.

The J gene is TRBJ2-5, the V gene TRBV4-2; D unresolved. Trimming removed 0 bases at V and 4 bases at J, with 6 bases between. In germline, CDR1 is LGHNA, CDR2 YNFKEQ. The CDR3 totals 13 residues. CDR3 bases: TGTGCCAGCAGCCAAGATCTCCGAGAGACCCAGTACTTC. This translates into CASSQDLRETQYF.

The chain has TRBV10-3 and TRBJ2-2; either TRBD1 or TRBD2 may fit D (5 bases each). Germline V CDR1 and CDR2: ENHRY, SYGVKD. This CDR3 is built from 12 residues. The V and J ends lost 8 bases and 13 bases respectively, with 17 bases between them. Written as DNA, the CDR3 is TGTGCCATCGAGACCCCCGAGGGGATGCTGTTTTTT. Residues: CAIETPEGMLFF.

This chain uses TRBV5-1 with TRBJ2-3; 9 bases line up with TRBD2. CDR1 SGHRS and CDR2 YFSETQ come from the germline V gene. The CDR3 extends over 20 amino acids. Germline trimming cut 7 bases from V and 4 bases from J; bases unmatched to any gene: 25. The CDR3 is CASPKSMLAGARIHSDTQYF. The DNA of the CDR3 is TGCGCCAGCCCTAAAAGTATGTTAGCGGGGGCCCGTATCCACTCAGATACGCAGTATTTT.

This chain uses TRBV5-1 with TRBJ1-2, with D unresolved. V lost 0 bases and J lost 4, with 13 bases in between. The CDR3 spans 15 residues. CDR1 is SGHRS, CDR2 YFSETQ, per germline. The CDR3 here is CASSLDLRETYGYTF. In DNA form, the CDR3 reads TGCGCCAGCAGCTTGGACCTACGAGAAACCTATGGCTACACCTTC.

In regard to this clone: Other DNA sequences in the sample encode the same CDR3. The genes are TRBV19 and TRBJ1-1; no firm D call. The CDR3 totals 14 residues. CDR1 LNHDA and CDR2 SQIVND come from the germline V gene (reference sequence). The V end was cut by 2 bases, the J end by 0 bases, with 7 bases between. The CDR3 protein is CASSISRVNTEAFF. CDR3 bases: TGTGCCAGTAGTATATCGCGGGTGAACACTGAAGCTTTCTTT.

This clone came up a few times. CDR3 bases: TGTGCCAGCAGCCTCGGACAGGTTAATCAGCCCCAGCATTTT. Translated: CASSLGQVNQPQHF. The rearrangement joins TRBV6-6 to TRBJ1-5, with 7 bases lining up with TRBD1. CDR1 and CDR2 (germline): MNHNY, SVGAGI (reference sequence). V lost 6 bases and J lost 4; bases outside the gene matches: 6. The CDR3 spans 14 residues.

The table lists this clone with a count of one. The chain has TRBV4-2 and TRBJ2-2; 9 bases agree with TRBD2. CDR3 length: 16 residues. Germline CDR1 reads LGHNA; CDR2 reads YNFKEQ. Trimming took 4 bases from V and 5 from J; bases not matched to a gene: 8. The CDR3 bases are TGTGCCAGCAGCCTCGGAGCGGGGGGCTCAACCGGGGAGCTGTTTTTT. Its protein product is CASSLGAGGSTGELFF.